This T cell receptor (beta chain) originates from a study of T cells in Graves' hyperthyroidism and ophthalmopathy. Study at large: Any treatment followed the collection of peripheral blood at initial diagnosis. Study-level findings and limits: Blood held most thyroid clonotypes expanded above 0.001 frequency. The authors' 13 V-J model separated ophthalmopathy from stable hyperthyroidism.

V shed 1 base and J shed 4 bases, with 5 bases lying between them. In germline, CDR1 is MDHEN, CDR2 SYDVKM. The CDR3 runs to 13 residues. This clonotype has a count of ten or more. Its target is unknown. Amplified regions were TCR beta CDR3 sequences from RNA transcripts. Using the HTBI primer set, a first-round RT-PCR was run on the TCR CDR3. TCRdb reanalysed the multiplex PCR reads using MiXCR and keeps one entry per CDR3 protein. The table shows about 350,000 distinct CDR3 sequences, with approximately 14% occurring only once. The specimen was blood. This chain uses TRBV28 with TRBJ2-1; D is unresolved. The TCR comes from a woman under 40 with Graves' hyperthyroidism. Here the CDR3 reads CASSLLGYNEQFF. Written as DNA, the CDR3 is TGTGCCAGCAGTTTATTGGGGTACAATGAGCAGTTCTTC. The full variable domain, with the rest looked up from reference TRBV28 and TRBJ2-1, is DVKVTQSSRYLVKRTGEKVFLECVQDMDHENMFWYRQDPGLGLRLIYFSYDVKMKEKGDIPEGYSVSREKKERFSLILESASTNQTSMYLCASSLLGYNEQFFGPGTRLTVL.